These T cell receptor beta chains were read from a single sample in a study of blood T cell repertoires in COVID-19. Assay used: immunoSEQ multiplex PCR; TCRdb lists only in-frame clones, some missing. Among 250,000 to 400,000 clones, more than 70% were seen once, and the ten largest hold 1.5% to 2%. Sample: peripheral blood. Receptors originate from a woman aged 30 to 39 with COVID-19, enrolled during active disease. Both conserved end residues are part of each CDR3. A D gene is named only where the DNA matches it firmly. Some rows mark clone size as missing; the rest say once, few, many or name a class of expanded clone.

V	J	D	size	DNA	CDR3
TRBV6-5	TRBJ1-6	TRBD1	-	TGTGCCAGCAGTTCCTCCTATACAGGGGGTACACCCCTCCACTTT	CASSSSYTGGTPLHF
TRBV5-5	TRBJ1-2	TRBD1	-	TGTGCCAGCAGCTTGGATGGGACAGGGGACTATGGCTACACCTTC	CASSLDGTGDYGYTF
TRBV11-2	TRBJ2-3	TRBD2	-	TGTGCCAGCAGCTTTACTAGCGGGGGCACAGATACGCAGTATTTT	CASSFTSGGTDTQYF
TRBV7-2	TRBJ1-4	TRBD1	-	TGTGCCAGCAGCTTAGTCGGGGGACAGGGGTACGAAAAACTGTTTTTT	CASSLVGGQGYEKLFF
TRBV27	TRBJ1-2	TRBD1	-	TGTGCCAGCAGTCCGACAGGGGGGCCCTCCTATGGCTACACCTTC	CASSPTGGPSYGYTF
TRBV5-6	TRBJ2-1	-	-	TGTGCCAGCAGCTTGTATCCAGGGGATCTTTATGAGCAGTTCTTC	CASSLYPGDLYEQFF
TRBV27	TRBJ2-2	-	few	TGTGCCAGCAGTTTATCGATCCCTACGAACACCGGGGAGCTGTTTTTT	CASSLSIPTNTGELFF
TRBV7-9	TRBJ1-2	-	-	TGTGCCAGCAGCTTAGGAATCGAGGAATTGAACTATGGCTACACCTTC	CASSLGIEELNYGYTF
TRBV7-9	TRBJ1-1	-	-	TGTGCCAGCAGCTTAGAGAACTTCGAAGCTTTCTTT	CASSLENFEAFF
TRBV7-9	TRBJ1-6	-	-	TGTGCCAGCAGCTTAGACTCGAATTCACCCCTCCACTTT	CASSLDSNSPLHF
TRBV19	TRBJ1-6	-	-	TGTGCCAGTAGCCGACAGGCGTCCTATAATTCACCCCTCCACTTT	CASSRQASYNSPLHF
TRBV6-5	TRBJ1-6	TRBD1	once	TGTGCCAGCAGTTACTTGGGACAGTATAATTCACCCCTCCACTTT	CASSYLGQYNSPLHF
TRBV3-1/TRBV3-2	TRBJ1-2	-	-	TGTGCCAGCAGCTTAAAGACAGTGACGAGCCTCCCTAACTATGGCTACACCTTC	CASSLKTVTSLPNYGYTF
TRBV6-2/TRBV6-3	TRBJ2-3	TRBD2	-	TGTGCCAGCAGTTACTCGTCTAGCGGGTTAGATACGCAGTATTTT	CASSYSSSGLDTQYF
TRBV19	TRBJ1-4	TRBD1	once	TGTGCCAGTAGTAGGGGACAGGGGAATGAAAAACTGTTTTTT	CASSRGQGNEKLFF
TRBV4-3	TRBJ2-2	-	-	TGCGCCAGCAGCCAAGATGGCAGCGCGAACACCGGGGAGCTGTTTTTT	CASSQDGSANTGELFF
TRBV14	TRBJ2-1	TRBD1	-	TGTGCCAGCAGCCCGACAGGGGGCGGTAATGGCAATGAGCAGTTCTTC	CASSPTGGGNGNEQFF
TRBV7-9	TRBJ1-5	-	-	TGTGCCAGCAGCAGTAGACGGGGGAAGACAGTTCCGGGGAGGCATTTT	CASSSRRGKTVPGRHF
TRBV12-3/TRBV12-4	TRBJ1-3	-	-	TGTGCCAGCAGTCGACTTCAACAGGACTTT	CASSRLQQDF
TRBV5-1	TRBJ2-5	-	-	TGCGCCAGCAGCACGACCCTAGCTGGGAGATTCCAAGAGACCCAGTACTTC	CASSTTLAGRFQETQYF
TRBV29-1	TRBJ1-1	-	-	TGCAGCGTTGAATATCAGTCCACTGAAGCTTTCTTT	CSVEYQSTEAFF
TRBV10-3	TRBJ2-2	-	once	TGTGCCATCAGTGACCCCAGGGGGAACACCGGGGAGCTGTTTTTT	CAISDPRGNTGELFF
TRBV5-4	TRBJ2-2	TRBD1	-	TGTGCCAGCAGCTCTCCGGGACAGGGGTCCACCGGGGAGCTGTTTTTT	CASSSPGQGSTGELFF
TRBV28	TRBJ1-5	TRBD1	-	TGTGCCAGCAGTCCCTGGGGACAGGGGGCCAATCAGCCCCAGCATTTT	CASSPWGQGANQPQHF
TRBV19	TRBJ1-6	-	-	TGTGCCAGTAGTAGCCCGATAACTACGCCAAATTCACCCCTCCACTTT	CASSSPITTPNSPLHF
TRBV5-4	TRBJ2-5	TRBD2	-	TGTGCCAGCAGCTCGAGCGGGGGGGCCGGGTTGGAGACCCAGTACTTC	CASSSSGGAGLETQYF
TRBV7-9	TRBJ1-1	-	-	TGTGCCAGCAGTGGGGGGACTGAAGCTTTCTTT	CASSGGTEAFF
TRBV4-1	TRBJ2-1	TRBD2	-	TGCGCCAGCAGCCAAGATGAGCGGGGGGCCCCCGTTAATGAGCAGTTCTTC	CASSQDERGAPVNEQFF
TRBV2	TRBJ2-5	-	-	TGTGCCAGCAGTCGGCAGGGCCCCCAAGAGACCCAGTACTTC	CASSRQGPQETQYF
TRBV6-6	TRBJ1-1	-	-	TGTGCCTGCCGTGTGGCAGGGGAAGGAAACACTGAAGCTTTCTTT	CACRVAGEGNTEAFF
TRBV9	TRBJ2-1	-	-	TGTGCCAGCAGCGTAGAAGGTGGGAGCTCCTACAATGAGCAGTTCTTC	CASSVEGGSSYNEQFF
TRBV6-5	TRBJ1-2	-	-	TGTGCGGGGGGGGTGAAGCATGGCTACACCTTC	CAGGVKHGYTF
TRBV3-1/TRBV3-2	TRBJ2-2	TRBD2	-	TGTGCCAGCAGTTACCTAGCGGGGAACACCGGGGAGCTGTTTTTT	CASSYLAGNTGELFF
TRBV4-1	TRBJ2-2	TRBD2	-	TGCGCCAGCAGCCAAAGTAGCGGGGGGGCTCGAACCGGGGAGCTGTTTTTT	CASSQSSGGARTGELFF
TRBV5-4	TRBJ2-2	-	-	TGTGCCAGCAGCTCGCCGAGGGACACCCACACCGGGGAGCTGTTTTTT	CASSSPRDTHTGELFF
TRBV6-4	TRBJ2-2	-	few	TGTGCCAGCAGCCCCGGGTTTGACACCGGGGAGCTGTTTTTT	CASSPGFDTGELFF
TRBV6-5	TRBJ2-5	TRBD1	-	TGTGCCAGCAGTAGACAGGGGAAGACCCAGTACTTC	CASSRQGKTQYF
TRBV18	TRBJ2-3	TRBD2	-	TGTGCCAGCTCACCACTCCCGCCTACTAGCGGGGGGGCTCCCACAGATACGCAGTATTTT	CASSPLPPTSGGAPTDTQYF
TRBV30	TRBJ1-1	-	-	TGTGCCTGGAGCGGTTGGGCTACGAACACTGAAGCTTTCTTT	CAWSGWATNTEAFF
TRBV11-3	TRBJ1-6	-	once	TGTGCCAGCAGCGTCACATCCTATAATTCACCCCTCCACTTT	CASSVTSYNSPLHF
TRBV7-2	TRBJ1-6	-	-	TGTGCCAGCAGCTTAGATTTAGGACAGAGCCGCTTCGGGGATTCACCCCTCCACTTT	CASSLDLGQSRFGDSPLHF
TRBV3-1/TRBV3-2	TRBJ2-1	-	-	TGTGCCAGCAGCCCCCCTTTGAGCTACAATGAGCAGTTCTTC	CASSPPLSYNEQFF
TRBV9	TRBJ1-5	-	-	TGTGCCAGCAGCGTAGGTTCGGGGGATCAGCCCCAGCATTTT	CASSVGSGDQPQHF
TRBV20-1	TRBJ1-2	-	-	TGCAGTACCCTGGGACATTATGGCTACACCTTC	CSTLGHYGYTF
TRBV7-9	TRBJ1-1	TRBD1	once	TGTGCCAGCAGCCTCGGGACAGGGGGCACGGCTTTCTTT	CASSLGTGGTAFF
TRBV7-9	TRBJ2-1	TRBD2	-	TGTGCCAGCAGCCCCCCGATAGCGGGGGCGTACAATGAGCAGTTCTTC	CASSPPIAGAYNEQFF
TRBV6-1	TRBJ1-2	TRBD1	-	TGTGCCAGCAGTGGAGCACAGGGGGAATCCTATGGCTACACCTTC	CASSGAQGESYGYTF
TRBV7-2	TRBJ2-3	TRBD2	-	TGTGCCAGCAGCTTTGGCGGGGGGGCGGGACTGAGAACAGATACGCAGTATTTT	CASSFGGGAGLRTDTQYF
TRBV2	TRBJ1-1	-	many	TGTGCCAGCAGTGGTAGGGGCGAGTGGTTTGAGAACACTGAAGCTTTCTTT	CASSGRGEWFENTEAFF
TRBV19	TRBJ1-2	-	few	TGTGCCAGTGACCCGGGGAACAGGGAAAACTATGGCTACACCTTC	CASDPGNRENYGYTF
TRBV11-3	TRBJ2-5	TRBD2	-	TGTGCCAGCAGCTTAGCCGCTTTCGTCTCTAGCGGGAAAGAGACCCAGTACTTC	CASSLAAFVSSGKETQYF
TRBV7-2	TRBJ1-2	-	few	TGTGCCAGCAGCTTAGGAGGCGGGGCTCGTGGCTACACCTTC	CASSLGGGARGYTF
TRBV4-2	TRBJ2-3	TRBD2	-	TGTGCCAGCAGCCAAGAGTTAGCGGGGGGGCCTAGCACAGATACGCAGTATTTT	CASSQELAGGPSTDTQYF
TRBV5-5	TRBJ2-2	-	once	TGTGCCAGCAGCTTGGAGGGGTCCGGGGAGCTGTTTTTT	CASSLEGSGELFF
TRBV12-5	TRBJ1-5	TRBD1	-	TGTGCTAGTGGTAAGTCCGGGACAGGGGGCAATCAGCCCCAGCATTTT	CASGKSGTGGNQPQHF
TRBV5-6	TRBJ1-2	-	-	TGTGCCAGCAGCTTGGCCCGGACGGTGACTACCCCCTACTATGGCTACACCTTC	CASSLARTVTTPYYGYTF
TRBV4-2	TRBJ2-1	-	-	TGTGCCAGCAGCACCAGGGCGGCATCCGCGTATGAGCAGTTCTTC	CASSTRAASAYEQFF